These 15 T cell receptor beta chains came from one sample sequenced in a study of T cell changes during pregnancy in multiple sclerosis. Repertoires were generated with immunoSEQ multiplex PCR, while TCRdb's copy carries only in-frame clones and drops some. In the table there are some 30,000 clones, about 89% of which are singletons. The material was CD8+ T cells from peripheral blood mononuclear cells, obtained in the third trimester of pregnancy. The receptor source for this set is a female donor with multiple sclerosis, enrolled in a pregnancy study.

The chain has TRBV9 and TRBJ1-1; D possibly corresponds to TRBD1 (5 bases). The ends were cut back, 0 bases at V and 4 bases at J, with 10 bases in the middle. Germline V gene sequence: CDR1 SGDLS, CDR2 YYNGEE. This CDR3 has 14 residues. The DNA for the CDR3 is TGTGCCAGCAGCGTAGGGGGGACTAGCACTGAAGCTTTCTTT. Amino acids: CASSVGGTSTEAFF.

This sequence joins TRBV2 and TRBJ1-4; 8 nucleotides line up with TRBD1. The trim removed 10 bases at V and 6 bases at J, leaving 16 bases unmatched. CDR3 length: 16 residues. Germline V lookup: CDR1 SNHLY, CDR2 FYNNEI. Written as DNA, the CDR3 is TGTGCCACGGGAGTAGAGACAGGGGATATTTATGAAAAACTGTTTTTT. This translates into CATGVETGDIYEKLFF.

The count of this clone is one. The gene calls are TRBV5-1 and TRBJ2-7, with 7 bases identical to TRBD2. Germline V lookup: CDR1 SGHRS, CDR2 YFSETQ. This CDR3 has 13 residues. Trimming removed 4 bases from V and 6 bases from J; junction bases left unmatched: 7. The CDR3 nucleotides are TGCGCCAGCAGCACCCGACTAGCAGGCGAGCAGTACTTC. It codes for CASSTRLAGEQYF. Filled out from reference TRBV5-1 and TRBJ2-7, the complete variable domain reads KAGVTQTPRYLIKTRGQQVTLSCSPISGHRSVSWYQQTPGQGLQFLFEYFSETQRNKGNFPGRFSGRQFSNSRSEMNVSTLELGDSALYLCASSTRLAGEQYFGPGTRLTVT.

The V and J genes are TRBV5-1 and TRBJ1-6; D is ambiguous. The ends were cut back, 3 bases at V and 5 bases at J, with 15 bases in the middle. Germline CDR1 is SGHRS and CDR2 is YFSETQ. This CDR3 has 16 residues. The CDR3 coding sequence is TGCGCCAGCAGCTGGGCGAGTGGTGTTGATAATTCACCCCTCCACTTT. Residues: CASSWASGVDNSPLHF.

This clone was recorded only once. The gene calls are TRBV7-2 and TRBJ2-7; 11 bases match TRBD2. Germline lookup yields CDR1 SGHTA and CDR2 FQGNSA. CDR3 size: 14 residues. J lost 6 bases, V lost 2 bases, and 3 bases had no gene match. The DNA for the CDR3 is TGTGCCAGCAGCTTAACTAGCGGGAGTCGCGAGCAGTACTTC. Translating gives CASSLTSGSREQYF.

J is TRBJ1-2 and V is TRBV9; the match to TRBD1 covers 7 bases. The CDR3 totals 12 residues. With V trimmed by 7 bases and J by 5 bases, 5 bases remained unmatched. Germline V gene sequence: CDR1 SGDLS, CDR2 YYNGEE. This CDR3 reads CASLGQAYGYTF. The CDR3 nucleotides are TGTGCCAGCCTCGGACAGGCATATGGCTACACCTTC.

The J gene is TRBJ1-2, the V gene TRBV6-1; tentatively, D is TRBD1 (5 bases). Trimming shortened V by 1 base and J by 5 bases, and 17 bases separated the two germline ends. Germline V gives CDR1 MNHNS, CDR2 SASEGT. This CDR3 spans 16 amino acids. As DNA, the CDR3 is TGTGCCAGCAGTGAAGGGAAGGGGCGGTATTATTATGGCTACACCTTC. Amino acid sequence: CASSEGKGRYYYGYTF.

The chain couples TRBV9 to TRBJ1-3; 7 bases align to TRBD1. CDR1 is SGDLS and CDR2 is YYNGEE in the germline V gene. The CDR3 runs to 17 residues. J lost 0 bases, V lost 0 bases, and 6 bases had no gene match. CDR3 DNA sequence: TGTGCCAGCAGCGTAGAGGAAGGGGGCCTCTCTGGAAACACCATATATTTT. Translating gives CASSVEEGGLSGNTIYF.

The V gene is TRBV5-8, the J gene TRBJ2-7, with 10 bases fitting TRBD2. V lost 0 bases, J lost 7 bases, and 22 bases stayed unmatched. The germline CDR1 and CDR2 sequences are SGHTS and YDEGEE. The CDR3 is 20 amino acids. The CDR3 spells CASSLGGGQGPASGRGEQYF. CDR3 bases: TGTGCCAGCAGCTTGGGAGGTGGTCAGGGGCCTGCTAGCGGGAGAGGGGAGCAGTACTTC.

The chain recombines TRBV27 with TRBJ2-7, with a weak D call TRBD2 (5 bases). Germline values: CDR1 MNHEY, CDR2 SMNVEV (reference sequence). The CDR3 is 15 amino acids. V was pared by 6 bases and J by 0 bases, with 15 bases between. The CDR3: CASSQVGESSYEQYF. CDR3 nucleotides: TGTGCCAGCAGCCAAGTGGGAGAGAGCTCCTACGAGCAGTACTTC.

V and J are TRBV7-9 and TRBJ1-4; the D is unclear. The CDR3 spans 16 residues. Trimming pared 8 bases from V and 0 bases from J, leaving 16 bases between. From germline, CDR1 is SEHNR and CDR2 FQNEAQ (reference sequence). CDR3 region: CASPTTLDATNEKLFF. In DNA, the CDR3 is TGTGCCAGCCCGACTACGCTAGACGCAACTAATGAAAAACTGTTTTTT.

This clone was counted between two and nine times. V usage is TRBV10-1 and J usage is TRBJ1-3; 7 bases fit TRBD1. The CDR3 totals 15 residues. V shed 6 bases, J shed 4 bases, and the junction held 9 bases outside the gene matches. Germline V gene data show CDR1 as WNHNN and CDR2 as SYGVQD (reference sequence). In DNA form, the CDR3 reads TGCGCCAGCAGCCTACAGGGGAAGACGGGAAACACCATATATTTT. Its translation: CASSLQGKTGNTIYF.

The V and J genes are TRBV6-1 and TRBJ2-3; 7 bases fit TRBD1. V lost 5 bases and J lost 4; bases outside the gene matches: 9. Germline lookup yields CDR1 MNHNS and CDR2 SASEGT. This CDR3 spans 15 amino acids. The CDR3 sequence: CASSIDRVGADTQYF. The CDR3 DNA sequence: TGTGCCAGCAGTATTGACAGGGTCGGTGCAGATACGCAGTATTTT.

The chain carries TRBV7-3 and TRBJ1-1; no clear D. This CDR3 is built from 13 residues. Trimming removed 2 bases from V and 6 bases from J, with 10 bases in between. Germline V gives CDR1 SGHTA, CDR2 FQGTGA. CDR3 nucleotides: TGTGCCAGCAGCTTAGCGGGGTCATCTGAAGCTTTCTTT. The encoded protein is CASSLAGSSEAFF.

The chain has TRBV19 and TRBJ2-1, with TRBD2 identical over 8 bases. CDR1 and CDR2 from the germline V gene are LNHDA and SQIVND (reference sequence). J gave up 3 bases and V 2 bases, and 6 bases lay outside the gene matches. The length of the CDR3 is 16 residues. CDR3 residues: CASSILGSGIYNEQFF. The CDR3 DNA reads as TGTGCCAGTAGTATATTGGGTAGCGGGATCTACAATGAGCAGTTCTTC.